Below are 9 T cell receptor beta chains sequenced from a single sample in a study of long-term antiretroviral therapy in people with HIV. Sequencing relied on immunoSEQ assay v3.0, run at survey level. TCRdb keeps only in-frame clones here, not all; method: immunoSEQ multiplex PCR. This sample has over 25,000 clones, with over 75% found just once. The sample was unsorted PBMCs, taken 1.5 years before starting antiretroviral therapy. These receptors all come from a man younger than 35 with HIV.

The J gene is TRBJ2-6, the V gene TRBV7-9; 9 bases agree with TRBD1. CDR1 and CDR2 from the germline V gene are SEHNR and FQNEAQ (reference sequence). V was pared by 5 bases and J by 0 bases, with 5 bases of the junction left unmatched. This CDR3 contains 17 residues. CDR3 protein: CASSPGTGSSGANVLTF. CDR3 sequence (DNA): TGTGCCAGCAGCCCAGGGACAGGGAGCTCTGGGGCCAACGTCCTGACTTTC.

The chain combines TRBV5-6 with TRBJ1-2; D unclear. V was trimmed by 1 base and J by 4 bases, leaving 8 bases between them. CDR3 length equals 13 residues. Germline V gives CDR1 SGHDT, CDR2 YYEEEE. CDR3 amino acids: CASSLSELYGYTF. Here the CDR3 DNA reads TGTGCCAGCAGCTTGTCAGAACTCTATGGCTACACCTTC.

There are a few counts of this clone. DNA for the CDR3: TGTGCCAGCAGTGATGGGACCGAGGGCTACACCTTC. This encodes CASSDGTEGYTF. The genes are TRBV25-1 and TRBJ1-2; the D gene is possibly TRBD1 (5 bases). The CDR3 spans 12 residues. V dropped 3 bases and J dropped 8 bases, with 10 bases sitting between them. Germline V gives CDR1 MGHDK, CDR2 SYGVNS.

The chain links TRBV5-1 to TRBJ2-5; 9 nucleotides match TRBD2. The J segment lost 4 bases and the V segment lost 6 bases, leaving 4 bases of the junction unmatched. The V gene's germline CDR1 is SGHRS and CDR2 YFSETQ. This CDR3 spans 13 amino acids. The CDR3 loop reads CASNPSGTETQYF. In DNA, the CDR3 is TGCGCCAGCAACCCTAGCGGGACAGAGACCCAGTACTTC.

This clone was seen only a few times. The CDR3 spells CASSLSPLDRTYEQYF. In DNA form, the CDR3 reads TGTGCCAGCAGTTTATCGCCCCTCGACAGGACCTACGAGCAGTACTTC. V is TRBV27 and J is TRBJ2-7; weak D call: TRBD1 (6 bases). Trimming pared 0 bases from V and 2 bases from J, leaving 14 bases between. CDR3 length equals 16 residues. The germline V gene encodes CDR1 MNHEY and CDR2 SMNVEV (reference sequence).

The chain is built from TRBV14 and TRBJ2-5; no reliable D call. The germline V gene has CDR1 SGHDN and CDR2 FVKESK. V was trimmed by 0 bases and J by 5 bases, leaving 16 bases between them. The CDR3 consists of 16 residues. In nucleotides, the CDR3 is TGTGCCAGCAGCCAAGATTATGGTGAACCAGTCGAGACCCAGTACTTC. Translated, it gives CASSQDYGEPVETQYF.

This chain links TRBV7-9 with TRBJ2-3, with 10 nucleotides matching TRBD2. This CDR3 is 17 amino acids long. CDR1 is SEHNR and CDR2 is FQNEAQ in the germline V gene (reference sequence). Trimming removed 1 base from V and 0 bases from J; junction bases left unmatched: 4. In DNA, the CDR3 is TGTGCCAGCAGCTTAGGGCTAGCGGGAGCTAGCACAGATACGCAGTATTTT. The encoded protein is CASSLGLAGASTDTQYF.

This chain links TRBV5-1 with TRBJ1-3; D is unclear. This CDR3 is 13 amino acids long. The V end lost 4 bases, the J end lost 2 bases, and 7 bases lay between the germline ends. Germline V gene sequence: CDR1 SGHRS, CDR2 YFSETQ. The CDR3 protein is CASSQAPGNTIYF. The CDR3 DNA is TGCGCCAGCAGCCAGGCCCCTGGAAACACCATATATTTT.

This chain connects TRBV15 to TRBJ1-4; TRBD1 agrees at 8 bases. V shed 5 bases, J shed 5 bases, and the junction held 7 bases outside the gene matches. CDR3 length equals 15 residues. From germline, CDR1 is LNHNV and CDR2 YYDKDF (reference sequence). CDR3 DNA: TGTGCCACCAGCGGATACAGGGGGGGAAATGAAAAACTGTTTTTT. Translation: CATSGYRGGNEKLFF.